This TCR beta chain was obtained from a study of shared clonotypes between healthy human individuals. The germline gives CDR1 MNHNY, CDR2 SVGAGI (reference sequence). V was shortened by 5 bases and J by 4 bases, with 8 bases between the two germline ends. This CDR3 contains 12 residues. Method: immunoSEQ multiplex PCR; TCRdb's copy keeps in-frame clones and lacks some. The top ten clones hold around 13% of a sample with fewer than 650,000 clones, over 60% of them seen once. The clonotype was recovered from a middle-aged woman in good health. Some clones in this sample may be carry-over from other donors' samples. V is TRBV6-6 and J is TRBJ1-2; D is undetermined. Sequencing input: PBMCs. For the CDR3, the DNA is TGTGCCAGCAGTAACCTAGGCTATGGCTACACCTTC. Amino acids: CASSNLGYGYTF.